This TCR beta chain appears in the sequencing data of a study of T cell repertoires in cytomegalovirus infection (dated by TCRdb to between 2018 and 2021). For the wider study: Donor HLA type was relevant to the analysis, as public TCR beta signatures indicated carriage of CMV infection together with the matching HLA type.

Sequencing was carried out with an Illumina HiSeq 1500. TCRdb itself trimmed the public reads at Q25 with fastp, ran MiXCR and retained productive beta chains. Entries are consolidated by CDR3 protein sequence, retaining the most common genes and DNA. For this sample there are roughly 310,000 distinct CDR3 sequences; 15% to 20% appear just once. Around 12% of the sample is taken by the ten largest. The CDR3 sequence holds 14 residues, the cysteine and phenylalanine included. The DNA shown is the 42-base CDR3, in frame from base 1. V is pruned by 7 bases and J by 3 bases, leaving 6 bases of the junction without a gene match. Per the germline V gene (reference sequence), MNHNY is the CDR1 and SVGAGI is the CDR2. This clonotype was counted a few times. The antigen it binds to is not known. Qualities for individual bases were not recorded, and no much larger clone is one base off. General study outcomes and caveats: In both this cohort and an independent cohort of approximately 350 donors, the cumulative frequency of public TCR beta family members distinguished carriers of CMV infection plus the relevant HLA type. The ex vivo response was dominated by HLA-C-restricted CMV-specific TCR beta clonotypes, which also provided the single most frequent clonotype in two of eight donors.

The sequence links TRBV6-6 to TRBJ2-7; 10 nucleotides in the junction match TRBD1. The receptor's source is a human donor in good health (CMV status not recorded). Some clones in this sample may be carry-over from other donors' samples. Sequenced input: PBMCs. The DNA sequence reads TGTGCCAGCATCCCGACAGGGGGCCTCTACGAGCAGTACTTC. The translation is CASIPTGGLYEQYF.